This TCR beta chain originates from a study of blood T cell repertoires in COVID-19. Study information: Sample material is recorded as cDNA or gDNA derived from T cells, B-cell-depleted T cells, or PBMCs.

In the original workflow: Counts of nucleated cells, estimated from reference gene primer amplification, were obtained. Generated by immunoSEQ multiplex PCR, the TCRdb table keeps only in-frame clones and is missing some. V and J calls and clone size are those listed in that table; D and trimming were worked out from the DNA. Of some 15,000 clones in the sample, around 75% were seen once. This clone turned up a few times. This receptor was identified in a man aged 55 to 69 with acute or convalescent COVID-19. Input material: peripheral blood.

This chain's CDR3 is CASSPIAGGAADTQYF. The CDR3 DNA sequence: TGTGCCAGCTCACCTATAGCGGGAGGGGCCGCAGATACGCAGTATTTT. The chain employs TRBV18 and TRBJ2-3; TRBD2 agrees at 11 bases. With 3 bases clipped from V and 4 bases from J, the junction kept 6 bases outside the gene matches. The CDR3 is 16 amino acids. From germline, CDR1 is KGHSH and CDR2 LQKENI.